This T cell receptor beta chain was retrieved from a study of blood T cell repertoires in COVID-19 (dated by TCRdb to about 2020). In terms of the full investigation: Samples covering the acute and convalescent phases of COVID-19 were provided by collaborators in the United States, Italy and Spain. The prospective study material was composed of cDNA or gDNA derived from T cells, B-cell-depleted T cells, or PBMCs. The dataset comprised deeply sampled blood TCRbeta repertoires from subjects exposed to, actively infected with, or recovered from COVID-19. The repertoires were released in a freely available public database meant as a resource for research on the immune response to SARS-CoV-2. The samples were drawn from two sources: the first 160 participants of the ongoing ImmuneRACE study, and over 1,000 subjects contributed by 6 global collaborators. Nearly every sample came with metadata listing a de-identified subject ID, COVID-19 status, age in years and sex. Where available, HLA class I and class II types were taken from metadata supplied by the sample provider and were not determined by assay-based typing.

Samples from volunteer blood donors who had recovered from COVID-19 were contributed by a second Seattle source. The collaborating institutions used their own protocols to collect whole blood in K2EDTA tubes. For TCRbeta analysis, collaborator samples were shipped as frozen whole blood, as isolated PBMCs, or as DNA extracted from either sample type. Overall study results and their limits: Clinical and demographic metadata were provided uncurated, with the amount varying by source and participant.

As concerns this clone: Its antigen is not yet known. No base quality information exists; no much larger clone differs at one position.

TCRbeta CDR3 regions were amplified from genomic DNA using the immunoSEQ Assay, a bias-controlled multiplex PCR. In the paper's pipeline: Within the assay, amplification of reference gene primers was used to estimate how many nucleated cells each sample contained. To quantify the absolute abundance of each unique TCRbeta CDR3 rearrangement, sequence reads were collapsed and filtered. Productive Simpson clonality was computed per sample as the square root of Simpson's diversity index over productive rearrangements. The table comes from immuneACCESS by way of TCRdb, which keeps in-frame sequences with V and J called. Part of the clones is missing from these tables; in studies checked, under half for an unresolved V gene and the rest for unknown reasons. The DNA was the basis for D and trimming; V, J and clone size are from that table. The sample table records some 190,000 clones; over 75% of these occur just once. About 6.8% of the sample belongs to the ten largest clones.

The CDR3 measures 17 amino acids from cysteine to phenylalanine. Here the CDR3 DNA is all that survives: 51 bases in frame from base 1. Via the germline V gene, CDR1 is SNHLY and CDR2 FYNNEI. V loses 3 bases at its end and J loses 9 bases; junction bases beyond the gene matches: 12. Material: peripheral blood. The clonotype was recovered from a middle-aged woman who had recovered from COVID-19. The chain uses TRBV2 and TRBJ1-6; 9 central bases correspond to TRBD1. CDR3 loop: CASSEVGQGNIASPLHF. The DNA reads as follows: TGTGCCAGCAGTGAGGTCGGACAGGGGAACATCGCTTCACCCCTCCACTTT. The CDR3 plus the reference TRBV2 and TRBJ1-6 genes for the other parts give the full variable domain: EPEVTQTPSHQVTQMGQEVILRCVPISNHLYFYWYRQILGQKVEFLVSFYNNEISEKSEIFDDQFSVERPDGSNFTLKIRSTKLEDSAMYFCASSEVGQGNIASPLHFGNGTRLTVT.